The source of this T cell receptor (beta chain) is a study of T cell responses to AZD1222 COVID-19 vaccine. Sequencing used immunoSEQ multiplex PCR; TCRdb keeps in-frame clones, though not all of them. The data contain under 200,000 clones, just over 90% of them singletons. General study results and limits: At baseline, just a handful of AZD1222 recipients tested seropositive. Among spike-specific TCRs, nearly half reportedly target unmutated variant regions.

With 0 bases removed from V and 8 bases from J, the gap between germline ends came to 17 bases. CDR1 is GTSNPN, CDR2 SVGIG, per germline (reference sequence). CDR3 length: 15 residues. Comments on this clone: The antigen remains undetermined.

The rearrangement uses TRBV30 and TRBJ2-1; the D is unclear. The sequences come from peripheral blood, collected 28 days after the second AZD1222 dose. This clonotype was obtained from an adult who received the AZD1222 COVID-19 vaccine. CDR3 amino acids: CAWSVGLADPYEQFF. CDR3 nucleotides: TGTGCCTGGAGTGTAGGGTTAGCAGATCCCTATGAGCAGTTCTTC.